The 20 T cell receptor beta chains below all came from one sample that was sequenced in a study of blood T cell repertoires in COVID-19. Only in-frame clones appear in the TCRdb table, and some are missing; sequencing was by immunoSEQ multiplex PCR. The sample has 150,000 to 200,000 clones, 70% to 80% seen once. Sequenced sample: peripheral blood. These receptors were taken from a woman aged 40 to 50 with COVID-19, enrolled during active disease.

In its sample, this clone was seen once. This chain joins TRBV4-3 and TRBJ2-5; TRBD2 matches at 9 bases. V was pared by 0 bases and J by 7 bases, with 12 bases of the junction left unmatched. The CDR3 totals 17 residues. Germline CDR1 LGHNA, CDR2 YSLEER. The CDR3 loop is CASSQDLPSGVVGTQYF. The CDR3 nucleotides read TGCGCCAGCAGCCAAGATCTCCCTAGCGGGGTGGTAGGGACCCAGTACTTC.

The chain is built from TRBV5-4 and TRBJ2-3; TRBD1 might be the D (6 bases). The CDR3 has 15 amino acids. V was shortened by 4 bases and J by 1 base, with 13 bases between the two germline ends. CDR1 and CDR2 from the germline V gene are SGHNT and YYREEE (reference sequence). CDR3 in DNA: TGTGCCAGCAGCCTCCCGACAGGCGGCACAGATACGCAGTATTTT. It translates to CASSLPTGGTDTQYF.

There are a few counts of this clone. CDR3 loop: CASKRDRGRNEQFF. The CDR3 DNA is TGTGCCAGCAAGAGGGACAGGGGGCGAAATGAGCAGTTCTTC. The V gene is TRBV6-5, the J gene TRBJ2-1; 12 nucleotides line up with TRBD1. In germline, CDR1 is MNHEY, CDR2 SVGAGI. V trimming: 7 bases; J trimming: 7 bases; junction bases outside the gene matches: 5. The CDR3 runs to 14 residues.

This chain connects TRBV7-6 to TRBJ1-1; D is possibly TRBD1 (5 bases). V lost 5 bases and J 1 base, leaving 14 bases between the germline ends. The CDR3 has 15 amino acids. Germline V CDR1 and CDR2: SGHVS, FNYEAQ. The CDR3 is CASSKTDSRNTEAFF. DNA for the CDR3: TGTGCCAGCAGCAAAACAGACAGCAGGAACACTGAAGCTTTCTTT.

V usage is TRBV7-9 and J usage is TRBJ1-4; TRBD1 is a possible D gene (5 bases). The CDR3 is made up of 15 amino acids. V was cut by 3 bases and J by 6 bases, with 14 bases left in between. CDR1 and CDR2 (germline): SEHNR, FQNEAQ (reference sequence). The CDR3 DNA is TGTGCCAGCAGCTTTTTTCTCAGGGATGATGAAAAACTGTTTTTT. It yields the protein CASSFFLRDDEKLFF.

The table lists this clone with a few counts. The V call is TRBV4-1, the J call TRBJ2-7; 7 nucleotides line up with TRBD2. V trimming: 1 base; J trimming: 0 bases; junction bases outside the gene matches: 3. The CDR3 is 15 amino acids. Germline-derived CDR1 and CDR2 are MGHRA and YSYEKL. The CDR3, as DNA: TGCGCCAGCAGCCAAGTCCCTAGCGGCTCCTACGAGCAGTACTTC. Translating gives CASSQVPSGSYEQYF.

This clone was recorded many times. The chain combines TRBV7-9 with TRBJ2-1, with TRBD2 matching 12 bases. Looked up from germline, CDR1 is SEHNR and CDR2 is FQNEAQ (reference sequence). The CDR3 runs 13 residues. V was pared by 8 bases and J by 9 bases, with 5 bases of the junction left unmatched. DNA for the CDR3: TGTGCCAGCGGGACTAGCGGGTGGGCTGAGCAGTTCTTC. Protein: CASGTSGWAEQFF.

V gene TRBV5-6 combines with J gene TRBJ2-7, with a tentative D call TRBD2 (5 bases). Germline V CDR1 and CDR2: SGHDT, YYEEEE. The CDR3 is made up of 12 amino acids. V gave up 4 bases and J gave up 2 bases, with 7 bases separating them. The CDR3 DNA reads as TGTGCCAGCAGCCGAGGGACCTACGAGCAGTACTTC. It is translated as CASSRGTYEQYF.

This chain uses TRBV11-2 with TRBJ2-1; D perhaps matches TRBD2 (5 bases). The CDR3 extends over 17 amino acids. The germline CDR1 and CDR2 sequences are SGHAT and FQNNGV. Trimming took off 0 bases at V and 3 bases at J, with 15 bases between the two ends. DNA of the CDR3: TGTGCCAGCAGCTTAGAGGCCGACTTAGGGAGCTACAATGAGCAGTTCTTC. This codes for CASSLEADLGSYNEQFF.

This chain links TRBV4-2 with TRBJ2-7, with a tentative D call TRBD2 (10 bases). From germline, CDR1 is LGHNA and CDR2 YNFKEQ. V gave up 0 bases and J gave up 3 bases, with 36 bases separating them. The CDR3 loop spans 23 amino acids. The CDR3 loop is CASSQEGTKLGQGLAGVLYEQYF. As DNA, the CDR3 is TGTGCCAGCAGCCAAGAAGGGACGAAGCTGGGACAGGGCCTAGCGGGGGTTCTCTACGAGCAGTACTTC.

In this sample, this clone turned up once. The chain has TRBV12-3 or TRBV12-4 and TRBJ2-7, with TRBD2 identical over 8 bases. CDR3 size: 12 residues. V trimming: 1 base; J trimming: 10 bases; junction bases outside the gene matches: 3. The CDR3 reads CASSLVSGSQYF. CDR3 DNA: TGTGCCAGCAGTTTAGTAAGCGGGAGCCAGTACTTC.

The V call is TRBV29-1, the J call TRBJ1-1; TRBD1 agrees at 7 bases. Unmatched junction bases numbered 9, after V lost 4 bases and J lost 1 base. Germline V lookup: CDR1 SQVTM, CDR2 ANQGSEA. CDR3 size: 15 residues. CDR3 residues: CSVVITGVGNTEAFF. The CDR3 region has the DNA TGCAGCGTTGTTATCACAGGGGTAGGGAACACTGAAGCTTTCTTT.

This clone was seen more than once but under ten times. The rearrangement uses TRBV2 and TRBJ1-2, with a weak D call TRBD1 (5 bases). The CDR3 runs to 15 residues. With 1 base removed from V and 4 bases from J, the gap between germline ends came to 13 bases. The V gene's germline CDR1 is SNHLY and CDR2 FYNNEI. The chain's CDR3 is CASSEGQGTGYGYTF. The CDR3 DNA sequence: TGTGCCAGCAGTGAAGGCCAGGGAACGGGCTATGGCTACACCTTC.

The V call is TRBV5-1, the J call TRBJ1-1; 8 nucleotides align to TRBD1. This CDR3 has 16 amino acids. The germline CDR1 and CDR2 sequences are SGHRS and YFSETQ. The V segment lost 0 bases and the J segment 4 bases; nucleotides outside the gene matches: 8. The CDR3 bases are TGCGCCAGCAGCTTGGTGGCGGGACAGGAGGGCACTGAAGCTTTCTTT. Residues: CASSLVAGQEGTEAFF. The entire variable domain, with the rest obtained from reference TRBV5-1 and TRBJ1-1, is as follows: KAGVTQTPRYLIKTRGQQVTLSCSPISGHRSVSWYQQTPGQGLQFLFEYFSETQRNKGNFPGRFSGRQFSNSRSEMNVSTLELGDSALYLCASSLVAGQEGTEAFFGQGTRLTVV.

This rearrangement joins TRBV28 to TRBJ2-1; the match to TRBD1 covers 7 bases. Losses at the gene ends were 4 bases for V and 4 bases for J; bases not matched to a gene: 4. Germline-derived CDR1 and CDR2 are MDHEN and SYDVKM. The CDR3 has 14 residues. The CDR3 nucleotides read TGTGCCAGCAGTTGGGACAGAACTTACAATGAGCAGTTCTTC. Protein sequence: CASSWDRTYNEQFF.

The rearrangement links TRBV14 to TRBJ2-1, with 12 bases identical to TRBD2. From germline, CDR1 is SGHDN and CDR2 FVKESK. The CDR3 covers 15 residues. Trimming cost V 2 bases and J 9 bases; bases outside gene matches: 5. CDR3 DNA: TGTGCCAGCAGCCAACTAGCGGGAGGGCACTCTGAGCAGTTCTTC. Encoded protein: CASSQLAGGHSEQFF.

In its sample, this clone was seen once. The chain uses TRBV18 and TRBJ2-2; TRBD1 agrees at 7 bases. Per germline, CDR1 KGHSH and CDR2 LQKENI. Trimming cost V 6 bases and J 6 bases; bases outside gene matches: 13. This CDR3 has 16 amino acids. This chain's CDR3 is CASSQRQGRDAGELFF. DNA of the CDR3: TGTGCCAGCTCCCAAAGACAGGGTAGGGACGCCGGGGAGCTGTTTTTT.

The chain is built from TRBV19 and TRBJ2-7, with TRBD1 identical over 7 bases. Germline values: CDR1 LNHDA, CDR2 SQIVND (reference sequence). This CDR3 comprises 12 residues. The trim removed 9 bases at V and 2 bases at J, leaving 4 bases unmatched. Here the CDR3 DNA reads TGTGCCAGCCGGGACAGAGCCTACGAGCAGTACTTC. Protein sequence: CASRDRAYEQYF.

The chain combines TRBV12-3 or TRBV12-4 with TRBJ1-5, with D possibly TRBD1 on 5 matching bases. This CDR3 spans 13 amino acids. The V end was cut by 7 bases, the J end by 6 bases, with 13 bases between. Here the CDR3 DNA reads TGTGCCAGCACCGTTACGGGGGGTCAGCCCCAGCATTTT. Residues: CASTVTGGQPQHF.

This chain links TRBV7-3 with TRBJ2-1; perhaps TRBD1 as D (6 bases). The germline V gene encodes CDR1 SGHTA and CDR2 FQGTGA. V was shortened by 4 bases and J by 6 bases, with 10 bases between the two germline ends. The CDR3 contains 13 residues. The CDR3 here is CASSSGQFNEQFF. DNA of the CDR3: TGTGCCAGCAGCTCCGGACAGTTCAATGAGCAGTTCTTC.